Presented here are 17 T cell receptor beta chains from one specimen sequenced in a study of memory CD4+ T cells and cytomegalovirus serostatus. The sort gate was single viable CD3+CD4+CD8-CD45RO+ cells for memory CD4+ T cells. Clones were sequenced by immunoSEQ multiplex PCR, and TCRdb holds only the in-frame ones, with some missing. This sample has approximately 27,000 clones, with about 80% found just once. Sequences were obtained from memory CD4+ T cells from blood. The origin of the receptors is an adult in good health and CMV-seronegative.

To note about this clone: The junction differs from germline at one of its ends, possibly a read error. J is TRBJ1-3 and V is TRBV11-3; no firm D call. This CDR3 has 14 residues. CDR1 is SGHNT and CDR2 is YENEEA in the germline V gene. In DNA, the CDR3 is TGTGCCAGCAGCCCCGGTGACTCTGGAGACACCATATATTTT. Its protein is CASSPGDSGDTIYF. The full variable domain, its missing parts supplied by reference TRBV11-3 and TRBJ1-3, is EAGVVQSPRYKIIEKKQPVAFWCNPISGHNTLYWYLQNLGQGPELLIRYENEEAVDDSQLPKDRFSAERLKGVDSTLKIQPAELGDSAVYLCASSPGDSGDTIYFGEGSWLTVV.

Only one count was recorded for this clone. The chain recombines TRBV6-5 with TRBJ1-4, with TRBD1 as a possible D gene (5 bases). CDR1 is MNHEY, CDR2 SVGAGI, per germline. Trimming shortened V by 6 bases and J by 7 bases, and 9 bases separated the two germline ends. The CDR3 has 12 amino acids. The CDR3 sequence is CASSRGTEKLFF. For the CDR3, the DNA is TGTGCCAGCAGCCGAGGGACTGAAAAACTGTTTTTT.

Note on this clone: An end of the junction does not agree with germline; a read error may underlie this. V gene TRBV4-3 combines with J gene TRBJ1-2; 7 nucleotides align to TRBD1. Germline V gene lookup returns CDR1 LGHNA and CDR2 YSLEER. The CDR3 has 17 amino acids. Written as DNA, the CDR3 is TGCGCCAGCAGCAAAGACCCAGGGGGGTTGATTAGCTATGGCTACACCTTC. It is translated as CASSKDPGGLISYGYTF.

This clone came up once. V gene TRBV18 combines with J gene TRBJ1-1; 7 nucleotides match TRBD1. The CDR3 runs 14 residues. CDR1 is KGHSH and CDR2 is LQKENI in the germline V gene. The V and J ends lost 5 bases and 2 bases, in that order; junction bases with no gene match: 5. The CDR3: CASSAGGGNTEAFF. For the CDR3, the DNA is TGTGCCAGCTCAGCAGGGGGAGGTAACACTGAAGCTTTCTTT.

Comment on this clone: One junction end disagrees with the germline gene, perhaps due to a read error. The CDR3 DNA sequence: TGTGCCATAAGTGGGGGCTCCTCTAGCACAGATACGCAGTATTTT. This gives the protein CAISGGSSSTDTQYF. V is TRBV10-3 and J is TRBJ2-3; weak D call: TRBD1 (6 bases). Germline V gene lookup returns CDR1 ENHRY and CDR2 SYGVKD. The CDR3 spans 15 residues.

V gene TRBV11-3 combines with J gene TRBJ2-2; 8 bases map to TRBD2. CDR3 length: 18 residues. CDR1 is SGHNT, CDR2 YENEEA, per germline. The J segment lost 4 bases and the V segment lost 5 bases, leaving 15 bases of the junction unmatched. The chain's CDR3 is CASSTGGAAGVSTGELFF. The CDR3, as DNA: TGTGCCAGCAGCACGGGTGGAGCAGCGGGAGTCAGCACCGGGGAGCTGTTTTTT.

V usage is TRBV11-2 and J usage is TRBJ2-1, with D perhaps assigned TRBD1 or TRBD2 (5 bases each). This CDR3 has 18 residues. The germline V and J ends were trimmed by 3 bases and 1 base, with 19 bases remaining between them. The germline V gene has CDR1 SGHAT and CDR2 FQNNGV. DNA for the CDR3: TGTGCCAGCAGCTTTGTAATGGGATCGGGGCCATCCTACAATGAGCAGTTCTTC. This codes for CASSFVMGSGPSYNEQFF.

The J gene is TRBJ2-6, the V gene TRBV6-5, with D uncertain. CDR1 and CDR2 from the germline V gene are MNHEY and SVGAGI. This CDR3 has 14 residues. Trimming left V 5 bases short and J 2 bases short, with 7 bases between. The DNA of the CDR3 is TGTGCCAGCAGTCCATCAACTGGGGCCAACGTCCTGACTTTC. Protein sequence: CASSPSTGANVLTF.

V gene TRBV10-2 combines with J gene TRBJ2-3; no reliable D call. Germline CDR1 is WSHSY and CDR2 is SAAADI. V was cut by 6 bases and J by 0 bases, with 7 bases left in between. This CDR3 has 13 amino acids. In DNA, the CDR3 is TGCGCCAGCAGGTTGGGGAGCACAGATACGCAGTATTTT. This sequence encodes CASRLGSTDTQYF.

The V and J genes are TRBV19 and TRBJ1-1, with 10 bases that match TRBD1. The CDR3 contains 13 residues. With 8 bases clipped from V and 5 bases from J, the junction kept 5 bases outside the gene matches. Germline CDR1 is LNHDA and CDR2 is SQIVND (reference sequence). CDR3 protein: CASWDRGETEAFF. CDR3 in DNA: TGTGCCAGTTGGGACAGGGGAGAGACTGAAGCTTTCTTT.

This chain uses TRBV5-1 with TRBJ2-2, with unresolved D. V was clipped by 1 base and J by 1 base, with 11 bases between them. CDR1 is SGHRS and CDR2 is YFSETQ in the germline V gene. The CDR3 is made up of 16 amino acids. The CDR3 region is CASSLKLLMNTGELFF. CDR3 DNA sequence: TGCGCCAGCAGCTTGAAGCTATTAATGAACACCGGGGAGCTGTTTTTT.

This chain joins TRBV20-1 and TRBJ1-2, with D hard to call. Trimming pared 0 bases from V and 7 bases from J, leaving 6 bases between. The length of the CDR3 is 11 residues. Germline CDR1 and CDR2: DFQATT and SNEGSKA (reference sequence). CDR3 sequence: CSARDFSGYTF. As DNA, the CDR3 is TGCAGTGCTAGAGATTTTTCTGGCTACACCTTC.

The CDR3 DNA follows: TGTGCCAGCAGATGGACAAGCGGCGAGCAGTACTTC. Translated: CASRWTSGEQYF. The chain links TRBV28 to TRBJ2-7; D may correspond to TRBD1 or TRBD2 (5 bases each). The germline CDR1 and CDR2 sequences are MDHEN and SYDVKM. The V end was cut by 6 bases, the J end by 6 bases, with 12 bases between. This CDR3 has 12 amino acids.

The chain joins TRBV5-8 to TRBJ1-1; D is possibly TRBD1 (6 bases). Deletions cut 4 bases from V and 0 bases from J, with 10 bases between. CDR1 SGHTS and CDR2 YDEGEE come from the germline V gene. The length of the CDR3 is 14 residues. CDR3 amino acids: CASSGQLMNTEAFF. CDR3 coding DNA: TGTGCCAGCAGCGGACAGCTGATGAACACTGAAGCTTTCTTT.

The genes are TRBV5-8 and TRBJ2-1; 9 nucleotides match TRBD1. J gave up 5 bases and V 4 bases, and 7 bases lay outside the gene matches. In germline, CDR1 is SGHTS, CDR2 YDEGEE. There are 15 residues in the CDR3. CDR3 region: CASSGRDRVNNEQFF. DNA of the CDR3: TGTGCCAGCAGCGGACGGGACAGGGTTAACAATGAGCAGTTCTTC.

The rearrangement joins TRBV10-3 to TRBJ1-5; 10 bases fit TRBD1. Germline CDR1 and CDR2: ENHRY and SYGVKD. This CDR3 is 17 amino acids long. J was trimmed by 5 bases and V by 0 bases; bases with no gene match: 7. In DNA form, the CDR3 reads TGTGCCATCAGTGAGTCGAGTGGGACAGGGGCCCATCAGCCCCAGCATTTT. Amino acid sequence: CAISESSGTGAHQPQHF.

CDR3 coding DNA: TGCGCCAGCAGCTCTACTAGCGGGAACACCGGGGAGCTGTTTTTT. Protein sequence: CASSSTSGNTGELFF. The V call is TRBV5-1, the J call TRBJ2-2; 8 bases agree with TRBD2. The CDR3 sequence is 15 residues long. J gave up 1 base and V 3 bases, and 2 bases lay outside the gene matches. Per the germline V gene, CDR1 is SGHRS and CDR2 is YFSETQ.